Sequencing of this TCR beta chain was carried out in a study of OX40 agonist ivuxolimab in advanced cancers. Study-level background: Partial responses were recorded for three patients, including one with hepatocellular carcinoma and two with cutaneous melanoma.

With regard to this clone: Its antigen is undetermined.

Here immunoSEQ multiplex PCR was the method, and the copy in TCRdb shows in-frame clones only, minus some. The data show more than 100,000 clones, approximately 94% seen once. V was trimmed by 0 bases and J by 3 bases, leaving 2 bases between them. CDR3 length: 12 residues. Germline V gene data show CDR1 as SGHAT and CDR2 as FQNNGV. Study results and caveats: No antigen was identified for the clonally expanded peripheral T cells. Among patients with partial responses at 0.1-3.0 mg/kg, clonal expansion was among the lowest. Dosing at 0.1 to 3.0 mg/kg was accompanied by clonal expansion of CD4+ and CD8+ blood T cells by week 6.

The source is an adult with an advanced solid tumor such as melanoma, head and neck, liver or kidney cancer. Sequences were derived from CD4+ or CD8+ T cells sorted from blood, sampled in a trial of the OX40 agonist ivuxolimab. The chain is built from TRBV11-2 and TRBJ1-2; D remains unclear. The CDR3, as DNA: TGTGCCAGCAGCTTAGAAGACTATGGCTACACCTTC. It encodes CASSLEDYGYTF.